Listed below are T cell receptor beta chains from one sample, sequenced in a study of CD8 T cells in ankylosing spondylitis. MiXCR, applied by TCRdb to the 5' RACE reads, yields one record per CDR3 protein. The profile shows around 25,000 distinct CDR3 sequences, 10% to 15% of them singletons. The sample taken for sequencing was blood. The source is a male donor with ankylosing spondylitis or in good health (not recorded which). The conserved cysteine and the conserved F or W are not part of the CDR3 here. Each record gives: CDR3 length, V gene, clone size, J gene, CDR3 protein. Size is stated for part of the rows, as once, few or many counts, or as a class when the clone is expanded.

cdr3_length: 12
v_call: TRBV12-3/TRBV12-4
clone_size: many
j_call: TRBJ2-1
cdr3_aa: ASSLNRVGNEQF

cdr3_length: 13
v_call: TRBV6-5
clone_size: few
j_call: TRBJ1-1
cdr3_aa: ASSRTGWLNTEAF

cdr3_length: 13
v_call: TRBV15
clone_size: many
j_call: TRBJ2-1
cdr3_aa: ATSTEERNYNEQF

cdr3_length: 14
v_call: TRBV18
clone_size: -
j_call: TRBJ1-2
cdr3_aa: ASSPDVQGSNYGYT

cdr3_length: 13
v_call: TRBV27
clone_size: few
j_call: TRBJ2-4
cdr3_aa: ASSLVRGVKNIQY

cdr3_length: 14
v_call: TRBV28
clone_size: many
j_call: TRBJ2-6
cdr3_aa: ASSLGTGYGANVLT

cdr3_length: 15
v_call: TRBV7-8
clone_size: many
j_call: TRBJ2-3
cdr3_aa: ASSLASGGAGPVTQY

cdr3_length: 13
v_call: TRBV3-1
clone_size: -
j_call: TRBJ2-1
cdr3_aa: ASSQIGVALNEQF

cdr3_length: 11
v_call: TRBV10-3
clone_size: many
j_call: TRBJ2-1
cdr3_aa: AISREEGNEQF

cdr3_length: 13
v_call: TRBV5-1
clone_size: -
j_call: TRBJ2-3
cdr3_aa: ASSLSGLSTDTQY

cdr3_length: 12
v_call: TRBV7-2
clone_size: many
j_call: TRBJ1-1
cdr3_aa: ASSFDRLNTEAF

cdr3_length: 11
v_call: TRBV14
clone_size: few
j_call: TRBJ1-1
cdr3_aa: ASSPREDSEAF

cdr3_length: 11
v_call: TRBV29-1
clone_size: many
j_call: TRBJ2-3
cdr3_aa: SATVPSTDTQY

cdr3_length: 17
v_call: TRBV6-1
clone_size: many
j_call: TRBJ2-4
cdr3_aa: ASSTRTGIGTQAKNIQY

cdr3_length: 13
v_call: TRBV5-1
clone_size: few
j_call: TRBJ1-5
cdr3_aa: ASSLDNYSNQPQH

cdr3_length: 10
v_call: TRBV15
clone_size: -
j_call: TRBJ2-1
cdr3_aa: ATSRVYNEQF

cdr3_length: 11
v_call: TRBV7-3
clone_size: medium-sized
j_call: TRBJ2-5
cdr3_aa: ASSLTGGETQY

cdr3_length: 12
v_call: TRBV28
clone_size: -
j_call: TRBJ2-2
cdr3_aa: ASSIKQNTGELF

cdr3_length: 12
v_call: TRBV24-1
clone_size: few
j_call: TRBJ1-4
cdr3_aa: ATSDRTGGEKLF

cdr3_length: 9
v_call: TRBV25-1
clone_size: many
j_call: TRBJ1-1
cdr3_aa: ASFLAGVAF

cdr3_length: 12
v_call: TRBV7-3
clone_size: few
j_call: TRBJ2-1
cdr3_aa: ASSSSGAGSKQF

cdr3_length: 11
v_call: TRBV10-3
clone_size: many
j_call: TRBJ2-1
cdr3_aa: AIRTSGGNEQF